This T cell receptor beta chain emerged from a study of shared clonotypes between healthy human individuals. Naive CD8 cells comprised CD45RO-negative, CCR7-positively selected cells, excluding terminally differentiated effector memory CD45RA+ cells. The healthy adult donors were HIV-negative and reported no recent acute infections or vaccinations. With respect to this clone: Antigen: not known.

Per the study methods: Filtering differed, since immunoSEQ gave only junction sequences and no quality scores. Sequencing used immunoSEQ multiplex PCR; TCRdb keeps in-frame clones, though not all of them. V and J calls and clone size are those listed in that table; D and trimming were worked out from the DNA. This sample carries about 680,000 clones, about 90% of them seen once, and the ten largest clones take 24%. Points from the study as a whole: The genetic and exposure-history diversity represented was limited by few donors. Non-shared clonotypes had lower generation probabilities than clonotypes shared by all four sorted-subset donors.

There are 15 residues in the CDR3. With 0 bases removed from V and 1 base from J, the gap between germline ends came to 8 bases. CDR1 and CDR2 (germline): MNHEY, SVGAGI. This receptor was taken from a man aged 25 to 40 in good health. The chain joins TRBV6-5 to TRBJ2-3; possibly TRBD1 for D (6 bases). The specimen sequenced was naive CD8+ T cells sorted from blood. DNA for the CDR3: TGTGCCAGCAGTTACTCCGACAGGCGCACAGATACGCAGTATTTT. Translating it yields CASSYSDRRTDTQYF.